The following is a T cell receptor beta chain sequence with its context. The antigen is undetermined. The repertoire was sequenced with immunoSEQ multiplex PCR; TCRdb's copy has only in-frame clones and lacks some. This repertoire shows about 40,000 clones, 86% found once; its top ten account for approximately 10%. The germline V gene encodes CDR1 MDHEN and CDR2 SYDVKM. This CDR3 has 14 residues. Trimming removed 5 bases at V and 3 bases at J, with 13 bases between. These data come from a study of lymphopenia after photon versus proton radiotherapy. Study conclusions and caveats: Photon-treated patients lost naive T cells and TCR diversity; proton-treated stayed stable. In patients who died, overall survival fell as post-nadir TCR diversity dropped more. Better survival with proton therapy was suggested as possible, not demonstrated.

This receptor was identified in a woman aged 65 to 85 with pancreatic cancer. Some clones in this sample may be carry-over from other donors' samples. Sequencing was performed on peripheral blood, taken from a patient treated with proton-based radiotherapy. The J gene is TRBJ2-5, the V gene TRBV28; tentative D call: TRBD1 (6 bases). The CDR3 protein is CASSPQGWEETQYF. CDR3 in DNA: TGTGCCAGCAGTCCCCAGGGGTGGGAAGAGACCCAGTACTTC.